The 2 T cell receptor beta chains below were found in one sample sequenced in a study of blood T cell repertoires in COVID-19. Repertoires were generated with immunoSEQ multiplex PCR, while TCRdb's copy carries only in-frame clones and drops some. This table has 200,000 to 250,000 clones, approximately 90% appearing once. Sequencing input: PBMCs or T cells enriched from blood (not recorded which). These receptors were obtained from a man in his forties or fifties who had been exposed to COVID-19.

Here the CDR3 DNA reads TGCAGTGCTAGTCAAAGGACAGGGGGCCTCCACTTT. As protein: CSASQRTGGLHF. V and J are TRBV20-1 and TRBJ1-6; 10 nucleotides match TRBD1. Germline CDR1 DFQATT, CDR2 SNEGSKA (reference sequence). The CDR3 runs to 12 residues. Losses at the gene ends were 3 bases for V and 15 bases for J; bases not matched to a gene: 5.

This chain joins TRBV15 and TRBJ2-5, with 9 bases identical to TRBD2. Germline loops: CDR1 LNHNV, CDR2 YYDKDF (reference sequence). This CDR3 spans 16 amino acids. V lost 1 base to trimming and J lost 5 bases; unmatched junction nucleotides: 8. The CDR3 DNA reads as TGTGCCACCAGCAGAGTCCCAGCGGGAGGCTTTGAGACCCAGTACTTC. It translates to CATSRVPAGGFETQYF.